These T cell receptor beta chains were read from a single sample in a study of cytomegalovirus exposure and HLA in healthy donors. Generated by immunoSEQ multiplex PCR, the TCRdb table keeps only in-frame clones and is missing some. The sample holds about 300,000 clones, roughly 89% seen once. The source material was PBMCs. These TCRs come from a man aged 35 to 55 in good health and CMV-seropositive. The CDR3 runs from the conserved cysteine through the conserved F or W. The D gene is left open where the match is weak. Where a row states a size, it is once, few, many or the class of an expanded clone; other rows omit it.

D gene: -; J gene: TRBJ2-1; clone size: -; V gene: TRBV5-4; CDR3 DNA: TGTGCCAGCAGCTTAAGGACCGCGGGCAAGGGCAATGAGCAGTTCTTC; CDR3 protein: CASSLRTAGKGNEQFF
D gene: -; J gene: TRBJ2-3; clone size: -; V gene: TRBV5-1; CDR3 DNA: TGCGCCAGCAAATACAGGGTTGCCACAGATACGCAGTATTTT; CDR3 protein: CASKYRVATDTQYF
D gene: -; J gene: TRBJ2-1; clone size: -; V gene: TRBV5-1; CDR3 DNA: TGCGCCAGCAGCTCCGGACAGTACAATGAGCAGTTCTTC; CDR3 protein: CASSSGQYNEQFF
D gene: -; J gene: TRBJ2-1; clone size: -; V gene: TRBV7-2; CDR3 DNA: TGTGCCAGCAGCGTAGCGGCAATCTCCTACAATGAGCAGTTCTTC; CDR3 protein: CASSVAAISYNEQFF
D gene: -; J gene: TRBJ2-5; clone size: -; V gene: TRBV5-1; CDR3 DNA: TGCGCCAGCAGGGACCTGACTAGGGACCTGTTGGGGGATGAGACCCAGTACTTC; CDR3 protein: CASRDLTRDLLGDETQYF
D gene: TRBD1; J gene: TRBJ2-7; clone size: -; V gene: TRBV19; CDR3 DNA: TGTGCCAGTAGTGGGGACAGGGGCGGCTTCTACGAGCAGTACTTC; CDR3 protein: CASSGDRGGFYEQYF
D gene: -; J gene: TRBJ2-1; clone size: -; V gene: TRBV29-1; CDR3 DNA: TGCAGCGTTGAGGTGGTTGACCAGGATGGATCAAGTAGGCAGTTCTTC; CDR3 protein: CSVEVVDQDGSSRQFF
D gene: -; J gene: TRBJ2-7; clone size: -; V gene: TRBV28; CDR3 DNA: TGTGCCAGCAGCTGGTCGGGGACCTACGAGCAGTACTTC; CDR3 protein: CASSWSGTYEQYF
D gene: -; J gene: TRBJ2-6; clone size: -; V gene: TRBV29-1; CDR3 DNA: TGCAGCGTTAGTTCCCAGGGTACCTCTGGGGCCAACGTCCTGACTTTC; CDR3 protein: CSVSSQGTSGANVLTF
D gene: TRBD1; J gene: TRBJ1-5; clone size: few; V gene: TRBV2; CDR3 DNA: TGTGCCAGCAGTGGAGGGGACAGGCTCTCAGCCCAGCATTTT; CDR3 protein: CASSGGDRLSAQHF
D gene: -; J gene: TRBJ1-1; clone size: -; V gene: TRBV5-1; CDR3 DNA: TGCGCCAGCAGCTTGAGAGGCAGAGAATTTGAAGCTTTCTTT; CDR3 protein: CASSLRGREFEAFF
D gene: TRBD1; J gene: TRBJ1-1; clone size: -; V gene: TRBV7-9; CDR3 DNA: TGTGCCAGCAGCCCGGGAACAGGGGGTCCTGAAGCTTTCTTT; CDR3 protein: CASSPGTGGPEAFF
D gene: TRBD2; J gene: TRBJ2-1; clone size: -; V gene: TRBV7-6; CDR3 DNA: TGTGCCAGCAGCGCCCCTCTAGCGGGAGGGGGGAATGAGCAGTTCTTC; CDR3 protein: CASSAPLAGGGNEQFF
D gene: TRBD1; J gene: TRBJ2-5; clone size: -; V gene: TRBV7-3; CDR3 DNA: TGTGCCAGCAGCCGGACAGGGGACGAGACCCAGTACTTC; CDR3 protein: CASSRTGDETQYF
D gene: -; J gene: TRBJ2-7; clone size: -; V gene: TRBV14; CDR3 DNA: TGTGCCAGCAGCCAAGCCGGCTGGGCCGAGCAGTACTTC; CDR3 protein: CASSQAGWAEQYF
D gene: -; J gene: TRBJ2-7; clone size: -; V gene: TRBV29-1; CDR3 DNA: TGCAGCGTTTCCACGGTCTCCTACGAGCAGTACTTC; CDR3 protein: CSVSTVSYEQYF
D gene: -; J gene: TRBJ2-3; clone size: -; V gene: TRBV19; CDR3 DNA: TGTGCCAGTAGTATAGAAAGTTGGGCCTTAAGCACAGATACGCAGTATTTT; CDR3 protein: CASSIESWALSTDTQYF
D gene: TRBD1; J gene: TRBJ2-7; clone size: -; V gene: TRBV7-9; CDR3 DNA: TGTGCCAGCAGCTTAGTGGATTGGGACAGCTACGAGCAGTACTTC; CDR3 protein: CASSLVDWDSYEQYF
D gene: -; J gene: TRBJ1-5; clone size: -; V gene: TRBV21-1; CDR3 DNA: TGTGCCAGCAGCTCTAGGACAGGGTCATGTCAGCCCCAGCATTTT; CDR3 protein: CASSSRTGSCQPQHF
D gene: -; J gene: TRBJ2-7; clone size: -; V gene: TRBV18; CDR3 DNA: TGTGCCAGCTCACAACTAGTTTCGACCTACGAGCAGTACTTC; CDR3 protein: CASSQLVSTYEQYF
D gene: TRBD1; J gene: TRBJ2-1; clone size: -; V gene: TRBV28; CDR3 DNA: TGTGCCAGCAGTTCCTACCCGGGACAGAGCTCCTACAATGAGCAGTTCTTC; CDR3 protein: CASSSYPGQSSYNEQFF
D gene: -; J gene: TRBJ1-2; clone size: -; V gene: TRBV4-3; CDR3 DNA: TGCGCCAGCAGCCAGGACAGCTCAGCTAACTATGGCTACACCTTC; CDR3 protein: CASSQDSSANYGYTF
D gene: TRBD2; J gene: TRBJ2-7; clone size: once; V gene: TRBV19; CDR3 DNA: TGTGCCAGTAGTGATCGCGGGAGCTCCTACGAGCAGTACTTC; CDR3 protein: CASSDRGSSYEQYF
D gene: TRBD1; J gene: TRBJ2-3; clone size: -; V gene: TRBV4-1; CDR3 DNA: TGCGCCAGCAGCCATGCCCCGGACAGGGATACAGATACGCAGTATTTT; CDR3 protein: CASSHAPDRDTDTQYF
D gene: TRBD1; J gene: TRBJ2-7; clone size: -; V gene: TRBV6-1; CDR3 DNA: TGTGCCAGCAGTGAAGTAGGACAGGGCTTCGAGCAGTACTTC; CDR3 protein: CASSEVGQGFEQYF
D gene: -; J gene: TRBJ1-5; clone size: -; V gene: TRBV5-6; CDR3 DNA: TGTGCCAGCAGCTTGGGATGGAGAGGGGGACACAATCAGCCCCAGCATTTT; CDR3 protein: CASSLGWRGGHNQPQHF
D gene: TRBD1; J gene: TRBJ1-5; clone size: once; V gene: TRBV28; CDR3 DNA: TGTGCCAGCAGAAGGTCAGGGGGCGGGAGCAATCAGCCCCAGCATTTT; CDR3 protein: CASRRSGGGSNQPQHF
D gene: -; J gene: TRBJ1-5; clone size: -; V gene: TRBV5-8; CDR3 DNA: TGTGCCAGCAGCTTGGCTACAGGGAAAAATCAGCCCCAGCATTTT; CDR3 protein: CASSLATGKNQPQHF
D gene: -; J gene: TRBJ2-1; clone size: once; V gene: TRBV19; CDR3 DNA: TGTGCCAGTACGCGCGTTGGGGCCCACAATGAGCAGTTCTTC; CDR3 protein: CASTRVGAHNEQFF
D gene: -; J gene: TRBJ1-3; clone size: -; V gene: TRBV28; CDR3 DNA: TGTGCCAGCAGGGCGACAGGCGTCTCTGGAAACACCATATATTTT; CDR3 protein: CASRATGVSGNTIYF
D gene: -; J gene: TRBJ1-6; clone size: -; V gene: TRBV19; CDR3 DNA: TGTGCCACGGCCCCGGGGGTGAGTTCACCCCTCCACTTT; CDR3 protein: CATAPGVSSPLHF
D gene: TRBD1; J gene: TRBJ1-2; clone size: -; V gene: TRBV27; CDR3 DNA: TGTGCCAGCAGTTTAGCAGGGGGCAAGGGCTACACCTTC; CDR3 protein: CASSLAGGKGYTF
D gene: -; J gene: TRBJ2-3; clone size: -; V gene: TRBV28; CDR3 DNA: TGTGCCAGCACCCCCAGCGGACCACCCAGTGATACGCAGTATTTT; CDR3 protein: CASTPSGPPSDTQYF
D gene: TRBD2; J gene: TRBJ2-5; clone size: -; V gene: TRBV11-2; CDR3 DNA: TGTGCCAGCAGCACAGCCGGGACTAGCCTCCAAGAGACCCAGTACTTC; CDR3 protein: CASSTAGTSLQETQYF
D gene: TRBD2; J gene: TRBJ2-1; clone size: once; V gene: TRBV27; CDR3 DNA: TGTGCCAGCAGTATAACCGGGACTAGCGGGAGTATCTCCTACAATGAGCAGTTCTTC; CDR3 protein: CASSITGTSGSISYNEQFF
D gene: TRBD1; J gene: TRBJ2-3; clone size: few; V gene: TRBV7-3; CDR3 DNA: TGTGCCAGCAGCGGTAGCAGGGGGGATACGCAGTATTTT; CDR3 protein: CASSGSRGDTQYF
D gene: -; J gene: TRBJ2-1; clone size: -; V gene: TRBV5-8; CDR3 DNA: TGTGCCAGCAGCTCAGGGGACGGGACCGTATATGAGCAGTTCTTC; CDR3 protein: CASSSGDGTVYEQFF
D gene: TRBD2; J gene: TRBJ2-1; clone size: -; V gene: TRBV7-3; CDR3 DNA: TGTGCCAGCAGCTTAATGGGACTAGCCTACAATGAGCAGTTCTTC; CDR3 protein: CASSLMGLAYNEQFF
D gene: -; J gene: TRBJ2-3; clone size: -; V gene: TRBV5-1; CDR3 DNA: TGCGCCAGCAGCTTGGTTTCGGGACAACTAACAGATACGCAGTATTTT; CDR3 protein: CASSLVSGQLTDTQYF
D gene: TRBD1; J gene: TRBJ2-1; clone size: -; V gene: TRBV19; CDR3 DNA: TGTGCCAGTAGTCTAGAGGCGGGGACAGGGTTCAGTGAGCAGTTCTTC; CDR3 protein: CASSLEAGTGFSEQFF
D gene: TRBD1; J gene: TRBJ1-1; clone size: once; V gene: TRBV7-2; CDR3 DNA: TGTGCCAGCAGCTTAAACAGGGGGGGACCGAACACTGAAGCTTTCTTT; CDR3 protein: CASSLNRGGPNTEAFF
D gene: -; J gene: TRBJ2-7; clone size: -; V gene: TRBV6-5; CDR3 DNA: TGTGCCAGCAGTTATTTCAGATTCTCCTACGAGCAGTACTTC; CDR3 protein: CASSYFRFSYEQYF
D gene: TRBD2; J gene: TRBJ2-2; clone size: -; V gene: TRBV7-2; CDR3 DNA: TGTGCCAGCAGCAAGGAAGCGGGGACCGGGGAGCTGTTTTTT; CDR3 protein: CASSKEAGTGELFF
D gene: TRBD1; J gene: TRBJ2-7; clone size: few; V gene: TRBV4-1; CDR3 DNA: TGCGCCAGCAGCCAAGATCTCGGGACAGGGGGTCTGGACGAGCAGTACTTC; CDR3 protein: CASSQDLGTGGLDEQYF
D gene: -; J gene: TRBJ2-5; clone size: once; V gene: TRBV9; CDR3 DNA: TGTGCCAGCAGCGTAGAGGCGGCAGCTCAAGAGACCCAGTACTTC; CDR3 protein: CASSVEAAAQETQYF
D gene: -; J gene: TRBJ2-2; clone size: -; V gene: TRBV21-1; CDR3 DNA: TGTGCCAGCAGCAAAGCCGGAGGACAGGGGGCGAATCCTGGGGAGCTGTTTTTT; CDR3 protein: CASSKAGGQGANPGELFF
D gene: -; J gene: TRBJ2-3; clone size: -; V gene: TRBV28; CDR3 DNA: TGTGCCAGCAGTTTAAGAGGGAGTGGTCGAGATACGCAGTATTTT; CDR3 protein: CASSLRGSGRDTQYF
D gene: TRBD2; J gene: TRBJ2-7; clone size: once; V gene: TRBV10-2; CDR3 DNA: TGCGCCAGCAGGGAAGGACTAGGATCCTCCTACGAGCAGTACTTC; CDR3 protein: CASREGLGSSYEQYF
D gene: TRBD1; J gene: TRBJ1-5; clone size: -; V gene: TRBV6-5; CDR3 DNA: TGTGCCAGCAGCCAGGACAGGGCCCTCAATCAGCCCCAGCATTTT; CDR3 protein: CASSQDRALNQPQHF
D gene: TRBD1; J gene: TRBJ1-5; clone size: -; V gene: TRBV28; CDR3 DNA: TGTGCCAGCAGACAGGGGAGGTGGGAAAGCAATCAGCCCCAGCATTTT; CDR3 protein: CASRQGRWESNQPQHF
D gene: -; J gene: TRBJ2-5; clone size: once; V gene: TRBV25-1; CDR3 DNA: TGTGCCAGCAGCCTAAGACAGAACCAAGAGACCCAGTACTTC; CDR3 protein: CASSLRQNQETQYF
D gene: -; J gene: TRBJ2-5; clone size: few; V gene: TRBV15; CDR3 DNA: TGTGCCACCAGCAGAGCCCCCCCGGGGGAGACCCAGTACTTC; CDR3 protein: CATSRAPPGETQYF
D gene: TRBD2; J gene: TRBJ2-5; clone size: -; V gene: TRBV20-1; CDR3 DNA: TGCAGTGGGACTAGCGCAGAGACCCAGTACTTC; CDR3 protein: CSGTSAETQYF
D gene: TRBD1; J gene: TRBJ2-7; clone size: once; V gene: TRBV18; CDR3 DNA: TGTGCCAGCTCGCCTCCGGGACAGGGGTCCTACGAGCAGTACTTC; CDR3 protein: CASSPPGQGSYEQYF
D gene: TRBD2; J gene: TRBJ2-2; clone size: -; V gene: TRBV28; CDR3 DNA: TGTGCCAGCAGCCCGGGAGTGGGAGGGGCCGGGGAGCTGTTTTTT; CDR3 protein: CASSPGVGGAGELFF